The source of this T cell receptor beta chain is a study of lymphopenia after photon versus proton radiotherapy. Study-wide results and limits: Better survival with proton therapy was suggested as possible, not demonstrated. After lymphocyte nadir, photon-treated repertoires showed oligoclonal expansion, especially CD8+ Temra. A bigger post-nadir fall in TCR diversity correlated inversely with survival time in deceased patients.

Germline CDR1 reads SNHLY; CDR2 reads FYNNEI. With 5 bases clipped from V and 5 bases from J, the junction kept 9 bases outside the gene matches. The CDR3 consists of 15 residues. On this clone: Antigen specificity is unknown.

Sequencing used immunoSEQ multiplex PCR; TCRdb keeps in-frame clones, though not all of them. Of about 39,000 clones in the sample, around nine tenths are singletons; the top ten hold about 16%. This receptor was obtained from a man between 60 and 70 years old with cholangiocarcinoma. V and J are TRBV2 and TRBJ1-5; 7 nucleotides match TRBD1. The sequencing used peripheral blood, collected from a patient treated with photon-based radiotherapy. The CDR3 reads CASSLTGREDQPQHF. CDR3 in DNA: TGTGCCAGCAGTCTGACAGGGCGAGAGGATCAGCCCCAGCATTTT. Complete variable domain (other parts from reference TRBV2 and TRBJ1-5): EPEVTQTPSHQVTQMGQEVILRCVPISNHLYFYWYRQILGQKVEFLVSFYNNEISEKSEIFDDQFSVERPDGSNFTLKIRSTKLEDSAMYFCASSLTGREDQPQHFGDGTRLSIL.